This T cell receptor (beta chain) came from a study of cytomegalovirus exposure and HLA in healthy donors (dated by TCRdb to 2016 to 2017). Study-wide context: According to an earlier analysis of a few hundred of the donors, about 180 million T cells yielded 90 million to 140 million unique TCR beta sequences and approximately 300 Gb of sequence data. Every repertoire in the discovery cohort had been generated on one and the same sequencing platform. To study patterns of TCR occurrence, a later analysis re-analyzed previously published TCR beta repertoires from 550 to 800 donors and added high-resolution HLA genotyping. Around 320 gigabases of sequencing data and tens of millions of unique TCR sequences were included in an early release covering several hundred HLA-typed donors. The later analysis used no new phenotypic data to find candidate immune exposures, relying instead on TCR beta sequences and their occurrence across donors. Because of strong linkage in the cohort, roughly five DR-DQ haplotypes were treated as single units for association and clustering. To decide whether each TCR beta V gene segment behaved as functional or pseudogenic, an earlier analysis of some 600 of the donors relied on high-throughput TCR beta sequencing. A separate validation cohort of 100 to 150 different subjects was used in addition to the roughly 670-subject first cohort. The study was designed to test whether signatures of past pathogen exposure could be identified by cataloging public T cell receptors. The T cell repertoires of several hundred subjects were profiled by immunosequencing and related to cytomegalovirus serostatus. To predict cytomegalovirus infection status, the study brought together high-throughput TCR immunosequencing, statistical association of individual TCRs with disease status, and machine learning. HLA typing included class I and class II loci at four-digit resolution. Donor age, sex, ethnicity and CMV serostatus were compiled together with the repertoire data. Of the roughly 410 genotyped donors, 81% were placed in the genetic ancestry cluster associated with self-reported Caucasian donors. In a later genetic analysis, genome-wide SNP genotypes for about three fifths of the roughly 670 donors were used, and that subset was treated as a discovery cohort. The number of donors typed differed by locus, with about 629-640 for A, B, C, DRB1 and DQB1, about 500 for DQA1, about 610 for DPA1, and some 450 for DPB1. On average, approximately 250,000 unique TCR beta nucleotide sequences were sequenced per donor among about 400 genotyped donors of the cohort, with 15% to 20% of those sequences being non-productive. Results the study describes overall, beyond this receptor: In the study, 164 TCR beta chains were listed as associated with cytomegalovirus. In a later genetic analysis, fewer N-insertions in productive TCRs were reported among donors in an Asian-associated ancestry cluster than the 666-donor mean. This cohort had only TCR beta chains sequenced, and the lack of alpha or paired-chain data limited which features could be detected. The presence/absence analyses assumed that sequencing depth was roughly uniform across donors, and that assumption may not be true. Because HLA typing was missing for some donors at each locus, association tests included only the typed subset. Because counts were too low, fewer than 20 rarely observed V segments, including chromosome 9 orphons, were excluded from the earlier analysis of around 640 of the donors. In vitro tests confirmed that a few of the cytomegalovirus-associated TCR beta chains recognize cytomegalovirus antigens. Linkage disequilibrium might explain the correlated functional status among segregating V segments, but an unknown experimental factor could not be ruled out. An earlier analysis of approximately 530 of the donors showed that most TCR beta V segments appeared in productive rearrangements either about 87% or about 30% of the time, which broadly matched IMGT annotations. A later analysis found that most CMV-associated TCR beta chains appeared HLA-restricted, with HLA associations seemingly driven largely by CMV exposure. The classifier was reported to diagnose cytomegalovirus status with high specificity and sensitivity in both the original cohort and the validation cohort. Immune exposure information for the cohort was limited to CMV serostatus. When HLA alleles, especially DR and DQ, strongly co-occurred, attributing TCR associations to individual alleles was difficult. A later analysis associated roughly 17,000 TCR beta sequences with specific HLA alleles at a false discovery rate of 0.05. Some IMGT-functional V segments, including TRBV6-2 and TRBV6-3, could not be told apart with the 87-base-pair reads, so those segments were excluded. In a later analysis, TCR association rates were found to vary across HLA loci, with the most associated TCRs seen for DRB1 alleles and the fewest for HLA-C alleles. Compared with equally common non-associated chains, HLA-associated TCR beta chains in a later analysis were more clonally expanded and had lower generation probabilities. Most TCR sequences were observed very rarely across donors, whereas some public TCRs were present in many individuals. A further reported finding was that TCR beta sequences accurately predicted the HLA-A and HLA-B alleles for most subjects in the first cohort. Several of the top co-occurrence clusters appeared to be linked to parvovirus B19, influenza, CMV and Epstein-Barr virus, according to a later analysis. According to the authors, the approach could potentially be generalized to other disease states and immunological phenotypes. A cluster of highly shared sequence variants was judged likely to represent a technical artifact of the sequencing pipeline. A later genetic analysis associated a missense DCLRE1C variant with V-gene and J-gene trimming of TCR beta chains, and an independent cohort replicated the association.

For CDR1 and CDR2, the germline V gene lists SNHLY and FYNNEI. The cysteine opens and the phenylalanine closes a CDR3 of 14 amino acids. Only CDR3 DNA remains: 42 bases, in frame from the first base. V is reduced by 6 bases and J by 1 base, leaving a spacing of 11 bases between them. In total, approximately 610 healthy bone marrow donors made up the cohort. At the time of sampling, all cohort members were nominally healthy, though unrecorded immune exposures were likely present. The donor tested CMV seronegative and was one of the 352 seronegative cohort members. Every donor gave a peripheral blood sample, and the peripheral blood mononuclear cells from that sample were used for TCR beta sequencing. Genomic DNA extraction from the blood cell samples was performed with the Qiagen DNeasy Blood Extraction Kit. The library was made by the immunoSEQ multiplex PCR assay. The multiplex PCR relied on a mix of 60 forward primers for TCR Vbeta segments and 13 reverse primers for TCR Jbeta segments. The CDR3 region of rearranged TCR beta genes was amplified from genomic DNA by a multiplex PCR assay. The amplified TCR beta libraries were sequenced on the Illumina HiSeq System as 87-base-pair reads. Per the original workflow: In a later analysis, roughly 80 million unique TCR beta chains were counted across the approximately 670 repertoires, and approximately 11 million of these chains were shared by at least two donors. Raw reads were error-corrected and collapsed into unique sequences by a nearest-neighbor algorithm in which closely related sequences were merged to remove PCR and sequencing errors. To assign V, D and J gene segments, CDR3 sequences were aligned to IMGT reference sequences. Each retained sequence needed at least a six-nucleotide match to both a V gene segment and a J gene segment. Rearrangements were called productive when the CDR3 lacked stop codons and stayed in frame with V and J; all others were non-productive. CDR3 was defined according to IMGT convention as the region running from the second conserved V-encoded cysteine to the conserved J-encoded phenylalanine. Sequences without an unambiguous match to a single V gene segment were excluded from the earlier analysis of 450 to 750 of the donors. In an earlier analysis of several hundred of the donors, V segments were called functional above 56.7% productive rearrangements and were called segregating when the between-donor standard deviation exceeded 5%. To diagnose cytomegalovirus status from the catalog of TCR beta chain sequences, a statistical classification framework was built. A later analysis assigned V and J genes by comparing TCR nucleotide sequences with IMGT/GENE-DB human TR gene sequences. The TCRdist pipeline was used in a later analysis to assign CDR3 sequences and most-parsimonious VDJ recombination scenarios. In a later analysis, each TCR beta chain was defined by its CDR3 amino acid sequence together with its V-gene family, and reads lacking a unique V-gene family were excluded. As a way to deal with suspected cross-contamination and a sequencing artifact, a later analysis dropped 640 or so nucleotide sequences that were highly shared and had low generation probability. In a later analysis, a clonal expansion index for each public chain was calculated from normalized within-repertoire ranks of inferred template counts. Generation probabilities in a later analysis came from a VDJ recombination model fitted to out-of-frame rearrangements, and those results were checked against IGoR. Hypergeometric tests were used in a later analysis to score TCR-TCR, TCR-HLA and TCR-CMV co-occurrence, with a repertoire-size bias correction applied to the TCR pairs. In a later analysis, false discovery rates were estimated by permuting HLA or CMV assignments 20 times. In a later analysis, co-occurring TCRs were grouped using DBSCAN, with TCRdist sequence similarity added in when clustering inside HLA-allele-positive subsets. For co-occurrence clustering, repertoires with fewer than 30,000 or more than 120,000 public chains were excluded, along with about five repertoires with anomalous nucleotide sharing. TCRdb holds this immuneACCESS table with in-frame rearrangements only. Some clones are missing; in checked studies, unresolved V genes explain under half, and the rest has no known cause. V and J calls and clone size are given by that table; D and trimming were obtained from the DNA. In this sample the table shows 110,000 to 150,000 clones, around 77% of which occur a single time. Approximately 2.3% of the sample lies in the top ten.

As regards this clone: The specificity of this receptor is unknown. No per-base quality is available; no much larger clone lies one base away.

The chain is assembled from TRBV2 and TRBJ2-3; D gene: possibly TRBD1, on 5 matching bases. The sequencing input was PBMCs. The receptor comes from a man under 40 in good health and CMV-seronegative. The CDR3 has the sequence CASSRTWGTDTQYF. Here is the DNA: TGTGCCAGCAGCCGGACATGGGGCACAGATACGCAGTATTTT.